The source of this T cell receptor beta chain is a study of cytomegalovirus exposure and HLA in healthy donors. About the research overall: Early on, a data release was issued that held 65 million to 100 million unique TCRs from HLA-typed donors.

Both 60 Vbeta primers and 13 Jbeta primers went into the PCR. Per the original data handling: Per a later analysis, the number of unique TCR beta chains was roughly 83 million, of which around 9.9 million were shared. Some clones are missing from TCRdb's copy, which holds only in-frame ones; the method was immunoSEQ multiplex PCR. That table is the source of V, J and clone size, and D and trimming were worked out from the DNA. This sample has fewer than 200,000 clones, with 76% found just once. This CDR3 spans 14 amino acids. V shed 3 bases and J 7 bases; nucleotides not matched to a gene: 5. Germline V gene lookup returns CDR1 MDHEN and CDR2 SYDVKM.

The sequence came from a female donor in good health and CMV-seronegative. The chain couples TRBV28 to TRBJ2-5; 10 bases are shared with TRBD1. Source material: PBMCs. The CDR3 region is CASSLRTGGGTQYF. The DNA of the CDR3 is TGTGCCAGCAGTTTGAGGACAGGGGGAGGGACCCAGTACTTC. Combining the CDR3 with reference TRBV28 and TRBJ2-5 gives the whole variable domain DVKVTQSSRYLVKRTGEKVFLECVQDMDHENMFWYRQDPGLGLRLIYFSYDVKMKEKGDIPEGYSVSREKKERFSLILESASTNQTSMYLCASSLRTGGGTQYFGPGTRLLVL.